Included here is one T cell receptor (beta chain) sequence, with context. This sample was included in a study of blood T cell repertoires in COVID-19. At the level of the study: The cDNA or gDNA used as material had been derived from T cells, B-cell-depleted T cells, or PBMCs.

In the original processing: From reference gene primer amplification, estimates of nucleated cell counts were derived. Sequencing used immunoSEQ multiplex PCR; TCRdb keeps in-frame clones, though not all of them. That table furnishes V, J and clone size, whereas the DNA furnished D and trimming. The sample includes approximately 150,000 clones, about 85% seen only once; the top ten take about 8%. The CDR3 has 12 amino acids. Germline values: CDR1 MNHEY, CDR2 SVGEGT. V was cut by 1 base and J by 6 bases, with 7 bases left in between. Those who participated ranged in age from about 18 to 95 years and resided in about two dozen US areas. Cohort 3 recovery required two negative PCRs, clearance, or symptom resolution.

The rearrangement links TRBV6-2 or TRBV6-3 to TRBJ2-7, with D unresolved. The receptor was derived from a woman aged 50 to 60 who had recovered from COVID-19. Source material: PBMCs or T cells enriched from blood (not recorded which). The CDR3 nucleotides read TGTGCCAGCAGTTACTGGTCGGGCGAGCAGTACTTC. Translated: CASSYWSGEQYF.